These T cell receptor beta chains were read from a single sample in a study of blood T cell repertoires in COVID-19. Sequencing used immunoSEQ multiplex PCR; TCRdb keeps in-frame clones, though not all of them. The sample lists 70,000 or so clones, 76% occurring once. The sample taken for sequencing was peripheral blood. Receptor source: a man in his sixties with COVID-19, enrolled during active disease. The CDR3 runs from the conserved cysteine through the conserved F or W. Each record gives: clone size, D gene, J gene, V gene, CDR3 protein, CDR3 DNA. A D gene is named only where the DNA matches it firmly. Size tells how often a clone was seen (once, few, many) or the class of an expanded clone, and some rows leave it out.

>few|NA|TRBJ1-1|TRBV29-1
CSVEATGLGNTEAFF
TGCAGCGTTGAAGCAACGGGACTCGGGAACACTGAAGCTTTCTTT
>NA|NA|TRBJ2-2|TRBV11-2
CASKMAENTGELFF
TGTGCCAGCAAGATGGCGGAGAACACCGGGGAGCTGTTTTTT
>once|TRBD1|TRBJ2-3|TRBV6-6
CASSSTGVSTDTQYF
TGTGCCAGCAGTTCTACAGGGGTAAGCACAGATACGCAGTATTTT
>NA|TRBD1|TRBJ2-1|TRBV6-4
CASSRDREYNEQFF
TGTGCCAGCAGCCGGGACAGGGAATACAATGAGCAGTTCTTC
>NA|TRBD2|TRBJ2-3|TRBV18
CASSPLAGNTDTQYF
TGTGCCAGCTCACCACTAGCGGGAAACACAGATACGCAGTATTTT
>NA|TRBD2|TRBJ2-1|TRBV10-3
CAISESLGASGGYNEQFF
TGTGCCATCAGTGAGTCGCTTGGGGCTAGCGGGGGCTACAATGAGCAGTTCTTC
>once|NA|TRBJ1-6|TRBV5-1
CASSLTGLDSPLHF
TGCGCCAGCAGCTTGACAGGGTTGGATTCACCCCTCCACTTT
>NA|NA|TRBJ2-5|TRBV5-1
CASSLMAEQETQYF
TGCGCCAGCAGCTTGATGGCGGAACAAGAGACCCAGTACTTC
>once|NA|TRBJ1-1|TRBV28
CASRAGGLNTEAFF
TGTGCCAGCAGGGCGGGGGGCTTGAACACTGAAGCTTTCTTT
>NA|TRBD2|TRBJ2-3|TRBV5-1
CASSLGALAGGADTQYF
TGCGCCAGCAGCTTGGGGGCCTTAGCGGGAGGGGCAGATACGCAGTATTTT
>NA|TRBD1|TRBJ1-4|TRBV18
CASSNNRGTNEKLFF
TGTGCCAGCTCCAACAACAGGGGGACTAATGAAAAACTGTTTTTT
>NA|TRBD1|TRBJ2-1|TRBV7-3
CASSLDRGGNEQFF
TGTGCCAGCAGCTTAGACAGGGGAGGCAATGAGCAGTTCTTC
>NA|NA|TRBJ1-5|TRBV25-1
CASSVGGNQPQHF
TGTGCCAGCAGTGTAGGGGGAAATCAGCCCCAGCATTTT
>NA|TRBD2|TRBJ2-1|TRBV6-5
CASSTSGANYNEQFF
TGTGCCAGCAGTACTAGCGGGGCTAATTACAATGAGCAGTTCTTC
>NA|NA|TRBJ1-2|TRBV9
CASSPRGNTPNYGYTF
TGTGCCAGCAGCCCAAGGGGTAACACACCTAACTATGGCTACACCTTC
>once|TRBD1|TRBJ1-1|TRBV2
CASSDRDRGWTEAFF
TGTGCCAGCAGTGACCGGGACAGGGGATGGACTGAAGCTTTCTTT
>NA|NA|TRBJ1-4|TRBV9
CASSVGTGSNEKLFF
TGTGCCAGCAGCGTAGGAACAGGGTCCAATGAAAAACTGTTTTTT
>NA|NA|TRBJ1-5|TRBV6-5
CASSYPGGGPQHF
TGTGCCAGCAGTTACCCCGGGGGAGGGCCCCAGCATTTT
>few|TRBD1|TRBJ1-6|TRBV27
CASSPTGQGSNSPLHF
TGTGCCAGCAGTCCGACAGGACAGGGCAGTAATTCACCCCTCCACTTT
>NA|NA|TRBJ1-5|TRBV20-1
CSASRVGTGNQPQHF
TGCAGTGCTAGTCGGGTGGGTACGGGCAATCAGCCCCAGCATTTT
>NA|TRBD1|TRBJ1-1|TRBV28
CASSFRGRNRPEAFF
TGTGCCAGCAGTTTCAGGGGGCGCAATCGGCCTGAAGCTTTCTTT
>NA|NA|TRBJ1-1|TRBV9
CASSVQGENTEAFF
TGTGCCAGCAGCGTCCAAGGGGAGAACACTGAAGCTTTCTTT
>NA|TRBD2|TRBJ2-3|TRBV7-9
CASSSSGRGTDTQYF
TGTGCCAGCAGCTCTAGCGGGAGAGGTACAGATACGCAGTATTTT
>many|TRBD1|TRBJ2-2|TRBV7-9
CASSSRGTRDTGELFF
TGTGCCAGCAGCTCCAGGGGGACCAGAGACACCGGGGAGCTGTTTTTT
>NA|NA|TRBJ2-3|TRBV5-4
CASSFAGSTDTQYF
TGTGCCAGCAGCTTTGCGGGAAGCACAGATACGCAGTATTTT
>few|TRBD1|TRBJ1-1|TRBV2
CASRDRTGHTEAFF
TGTGCCAGCAGGGATAGGACAGGGCATACTGAAGCTTTCTTT
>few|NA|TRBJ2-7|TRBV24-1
CATSETGLRYEQYF
TGTGCCACCAGTGAGACGGGACTGCGCTACGAGCAGTACTTC
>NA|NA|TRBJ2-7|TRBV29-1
CSVARGESYEQYF
TGCAGCGTTGCCAGGGGTGAGTCCTACGAGCAGTACTTC
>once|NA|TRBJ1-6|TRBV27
CASSLQGGSPLHF
TGTGCCAGCAGTTTGCAGGGTGGATCACCCCTCCACTTT
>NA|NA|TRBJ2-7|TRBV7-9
CASSLTGGNYEQYF
TGTGCCAGCAGCTTGACAGGCGGAAACTACGAGCAGTACTTC
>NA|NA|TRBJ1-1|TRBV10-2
CASSRDILEAFF
TGCGCCAGCAGTCGGGACATCCTTGAAGCTTTCTTT
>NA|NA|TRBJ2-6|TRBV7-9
CASSLVGAGGANVLTF
TGTGCCAGCAGCTTAGTTGGGGCTGGTGGGGCCAACGTCCTGACTTTC
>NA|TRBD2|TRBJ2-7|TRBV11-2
CASSVRTSGRGEQYF
TGTGCCAGCAGCGTAAGGACTAGCGGGAGAGGTGAGCAGTACTTC
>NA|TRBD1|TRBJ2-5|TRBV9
CASSVEGAFRETQYF
TGTGCCAGCAGCGTAGAGGGGGCATTTCGAGAGACCCAGTACTTC
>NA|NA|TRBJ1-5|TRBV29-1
CSVGAGNQPQHF
TGCAGCGTTGGGGCAGGCAATCAGCCCCAGCATTTT
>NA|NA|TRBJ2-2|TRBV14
CASEDSATGELFF
TGTGCCAGCGAAGATAGCGCAACCGGGGAGCTGTTTTTT
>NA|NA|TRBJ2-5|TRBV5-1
CASSLDGRSQETQYF
TGCGCCAGCAGCTTGGATGGCCGGAGCCAAGAGACCCAGTACTTC
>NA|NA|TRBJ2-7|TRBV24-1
CATGGGSSYEQYF
TGTGCCACCGGGGGGGGCAGCTCCTACGAGCAGTACTTC
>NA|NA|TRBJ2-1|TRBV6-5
CASSWTRNNEQFF
TGTGCCAGCAGTTGGACTCGTAACAATGAGCAGTTCTTC
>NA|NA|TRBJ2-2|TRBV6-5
CASSPYERSGELFF
TGTGCCAGCAGTCCGTATGAAAGGAGCGGGGAGCTGTTTTTT
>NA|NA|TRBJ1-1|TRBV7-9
CASSSGENTEAFF
TGTGCCAGCAGCTCCGGAGAAAACACTGAAGCTTTCTTT
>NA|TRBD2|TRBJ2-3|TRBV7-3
CASSFGGGDSDTQYF
TGTGCCAGCAGCTTTGGCGGGGGAGATTCAGATACGCAGTATTTT
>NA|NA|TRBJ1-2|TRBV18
CASSPVEGDGYTF
TGTGCCAGCTCACCGGTCGAGGGGGATGGCTACACCTTC
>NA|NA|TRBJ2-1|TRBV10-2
CASSEPGGGEQFF
TGCGCCAGCAGTGAGCCCGGAGGGGGCGAGCAGTTCTTC
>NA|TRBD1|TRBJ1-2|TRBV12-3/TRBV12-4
CASSFQGAGGYTF
TGTGCCAGCAGTTTCCAGGGGGCTGGTGGCTACACCTTC
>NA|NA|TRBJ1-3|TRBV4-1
CASSLNPAAGYTIYF
TGCGCCAGCAGTCTTAACCCCGCCGCGGGCTACACCATATATTTT
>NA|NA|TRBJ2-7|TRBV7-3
CASSLSGSGGNEQYF
TGTGCCAGCAGCTTAAGTGGGTCTGGAGGGAACGAGCAGTACTTC
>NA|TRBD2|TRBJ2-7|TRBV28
CASNSGTYEQYF
TGTGCCAGCAATAGCGGGACCTACGAGCAGTACTTC
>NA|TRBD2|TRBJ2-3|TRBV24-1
CATSLSGRKDTQYF
TGTGCCACCAGCCTTAGCGGGAGAAAGGATACGCAGTATTTT
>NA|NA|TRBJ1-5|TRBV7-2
CASSLQGQPQHF
TGTGCCAGCAGCTTACAGGGCCAGCCCCAGCATTTT